These 18 T cell receptor beta chains came from one sample sequenced in a study of T cells after yellow fever vaccination. MiXCR was run by TCRdb on the 5' RACE reads, yielding one entry per CDR3 protein. The table lists 100,000 to 150,000 distinct CDR3 sequences, 8.9% of them singletons. The material was CD8+ T cells sorted from PBMCs, obtained on the day of the yellow fever booster vaccination. Source of these receptors: a man aged 18 to 30 who received the YFV17D yellow fever vaccine.

Only a few counts were recorded for this clonotype. The V and J genes are TRBV7-6 and TRBJ2-6; TRBD1 matches 9 bases. The germline V gene has CDR1 SGHVS and CDR2 FNYEAQ. This CDR3 has 17 amino acids. J lost 2 bases, V lost 7 bases, and 9 bases had no gene match. CDR3 nucleotide sequence: TGTGCCAGCACCCCGGGACAGGGATCCACTGGGGCCAACGTCCTGACTTTC. Its translation is CASTPGQGSTGANVLTF.

This chain uses TRBV20-1 with TRBJ1-3; no firm D call. The CDR3 is 10 residues long. Germline CDR1 reads DFQATT; CDR2 reads SNEGSKA (reference sequence). The CDR3 DNA is TGCAAATCACGGTTGAACACCATATATTTT. Its protein is CKSRLNTIYF.

There are a few counts of this clonotype. This sequence joins TRBV4-3 and TRBJ2-2, with D maybe TRBD1 (5 bases). The CDR3 runs 14 residues. The germline gives CDR1 LGHNA, CDR2 YSLEER. V shed 4 bases and J shed 4 bases, with 10 bases lying between them. CDR3 nucleotides: TGCGCCAGCAGCCGAACCCAGGGCACCGGGGAGCTGTTTTTT. Protein product: CASSRTQGTGELFF.

This clonotype turned up a few times. This chain joins TRBV6-2 or TRBV6-3 and TRBJ1-1; D gene ambiguous. The CDR3 extends over 13 amino acids. Germline V CDR1 and CDR2: MNHEY, SVGEGT. V lost 2 bases to trimming and J lost 0 bases, with 4 bases between them. CDR3 DNA sequence: TGTGCCAGCAGTTACCAAATGAACACTGAAGCTTTCTTT. This codes for CASSYQMNTEAFF.

This clonotype was picked up a small number of times. J is TRBJ2-7 and V is TRBV4-3; TRBD1 agrees at 10 bases. The CDR3 has 18 amino acids. V lost 5 bases to trimming and J lost 10 bases; unmatched junction nucleotides: 23. Germline CDR1 reads LGHNA; CDR2 reads YSLEER. For the CDR3, the DNA is TGCGCCAGCAGCTCCCGATATAGACAACGGGACAGGGGATCAATACAGTACGTC. Encoded protein: CASSSRYRQRDRGSIQYV.

This clonotype was detected a few times. The chain has TRBV5-5 and TRBJ1-5; D not resolved. Germline CDR1 SGHKS, CDR2 YYEKEE (reference sequence). Trimming cost V 2 bases and J 6 bases, with 12 bases left between them. The CDR3 contains 14 residues. The CDR3 DNA reads TGTGCCAGCAGCTTAACGAGAGTATCTCAGCCCCAGCATTTT. It specifies CASSLTRVSQPQHF. Full variable domain (outside the CDR3, taken from reference TRBV5-5 and TRBJ1-5): DAGVTQSPTHLIKTRGQQVTLRCSPISGHKSVSWYQQVLGQGPQFIFQYYEKEERGRGNFPDRFSARQFPNYSSELNVNALLLGDSALYLCASSLTRVSQPQHFGDGTRLSIL.

The chain combines TRBV15 with TRBJ1-5; possibly TRBD1 for D (6 bases). Germline V CDR1 and CDR2: LNHNV, YYDKDF (reference sequence). The CDR3 extends over 19 amino acids. The V end lost 0 bases, the J end lost 0 bases, and 18 bases lay between the germline ends. The CDR3 region is CATSRDGGLWYDSNQPQHF. The CDR3 nucleotides read TGTGCCACCAGCAGAGATGGGGGCTTGTGGTACGATAGCAATCAGCCCCAGCATTTT.

This clonotype was found many times. V and J are TRBV21-1 and TRBJ2-2; the table's D call TRBD1 went unverified against the DNA. TRBV21-1 is a documented pseudogene. The CDR3 runs 14 residues. CDR3 sequence (DNA): TGTGCCAGCAGCAGTACAGGGGGGACCGGGGAGCTGTTTTTT. This gives the protein CASSSTGGTGELFF.

The table lists this clonotype with many counts. This sequence joins TRBV12-3 or TRBV12-4 and TRBJ2-3; D remains ambiguous. V shed 5 bases and J shed 2 bases, with 8 bases lying between them. The CDR3 totals 13 residues. CDR3 protein: CASSPPPTDTQYF. The DNA of the CDR3 is TGTGCCAGCAGTCCCCCCCCCACAGATACGCAGTATTTT.

This clonotype appeared a few times. This chain joins TRBV7-2 and TRBJ1-3; unclear D gene. The CDR3 is made up of 19 amino acids. Germline V gene lookup returns CDR1 SGHTA and CDR2 FQGNSA. V was pared by 0 bases and J by 3 bases, with 21 bases between. The CDR3 reads CASSLARVYRGGYGNTIYF. CDR3 coding DNA: TGTGCCAGCAGCTTAGCGCGGGTGTATCGGGGAGGCTATGGAAACACCATATATTTT.

In this sample, this clonotype turned up a few times. The J gene is TRBJ2-7, the V gene TRBV11-2; the D is unclear. V gave up 4 bases and J gave up 6 bases, with 10 bases separating them. Germline V gives CDR1 SGHAT, CDR2 FQNNGV. The CDR3 covers 12 residues. CDR3 nucleotide sequence: TGTGCCAGCAGCTCCGGCCTCGGCGAGCAGTACGTC. This codes for CASSSGLGEQYV.

This clonotype has at least ten counts. In DNA form, the CDR3 reads TGCAGCGTTGAAGCAGGGCGCGGGGGGCGCGATGAGCAGTTCTTC. This translates into CSVEAGRGGRDEQFF. The chain couples TRBV29-1 to TRBJ2-1, with TRBD2 matching over 8 bases. V dropped 1 base and J dropped 8; count of bases not matched to a gene: 10. The CDR3 is 15 residues long. Germline lookup yields CDR1 SQVTM and CDR2 ANQGSEA.

This clonotype has a count of ten or more. The chain uses TRBV5-1 and TRBJ2-1; D not certain. With 2 bases removed from V and 7 bases from J, the gap between germline ends came to 4 bases. CDR3 size: 11 residues. Looked up from germline, CDR1 is SGHRS and CDR2 is YFSETQ. DNA of the CDR3: TGCGCCAGCAGCTTCAGGAATGAGCAGTTCTTC. Translation gives CASSFRNEQFF.

This clonotype was seen a few times. The chain uses TRBV5-1 and TRBJ1-2; D remains ambiguous. The CDR3 is made up of 14 amino acids. With 3 bases removed from V and 8 bases from J, the gap between germline ends came to 17 bases. Germline assignment: CDR1 SGHRS and CDR2 YFSETQ. CDR3 sequence reads: CASSYGGIWEGYTF. The CDR3 DNA reads TGCGCCAGCAGCTATGGAGGGATCTGGGAGGGCTACACCTTC.

In this sample, this clonotype turned up a few times. The genes are TRBV12-3 or TRBV12-4 and TRBJ2-3; D is unresolved. CDR3 length: 12 residues. V was shortened by 8 bases and J by 5 bases, with 11 bases between the two germline ends. Here the CDR3 reads CASRGDGDTQYF. The CDR3 nucleotides read TGTGCCAGCCGTGGGGATGGAGATACGCAGTATTTT.

This clonotype was detected a few times. This chain links TRBV6-5 with TRBJ1-1, with 10 bases aligning to TRBD1. CDR3 length: 14 residues. Germline values: CDR1 MNHEY, CDR2 SVGAGI. Trimming at V came to 7 bases and at J to 4 bases, leaving 6 bases not matched to a gene. This CDR3 is CASIRRQGATEAFF. The DNA of the CDR3 is TGTGCCAGCATCAGGCGACAGGGGGCCACTGAAGCTTTCTTT.

This clonotype was found a few times. The V call is TRBV7-9, the J call TRBJ2-3, with 13 bases that match TRBD2. Germline CDR1 is SEHNR and CDR2 is FQNEAQ (reference sequence). The CDR3 is 16 residues long. Unmatched junction bases numbered 3, after V lost 5 bases and J lost 1 base. This CDR3 is CASSPGTSGGTDTQYF. For the CDR3, the DNA is TGTGCCAGCAGCCCCGGGACTAGCGGGGGCACAGATACGCAGTATTTT.

This clonotype appeared a few times. Mismatch with germline at one junction end may stem from a read error. The chain is built from TRBV6-6 and TRBJ2-5; D unresolved. This CDR3 contains 10 residues. Germline CDR1 reads MNHNY; CDR2 reads SVGAGI (reference sequence). This CDR3 reads CASFQGTQYF. The DNA for the CDR3 is TGTGCCAGCTTCCAAGGGACCCAGTACTTC.